The clone carrying this TCR beta chain was seen more than once but under ten times. Its antigen is not known. The CDR3 has 15 amino acids. CDR1 MDHEN and CDR2 SYDVKM come from the germline V gene. V gave up 5 bases and J gave up 2 bases; unmatched junction bases: 7. This entry belongs to a study of CD8 T cell repertoires and HIV-1 epitope variants. At the level of the study: Separate wells received one of Twenty-five Gag or Nef variant peptides. Controls included no peptide, Ebola AY9 epitope, and a CMV, EBV, flu pool. Epitopes were three Gag families plus Nef HW9 and YT9.

Sequencing of TCR beta CDR3 used immunoSEQ survey depth. Sequencing was performed with immunoSEQ multiplex PCR; in TCRdb, only in-frame clones are kept and a portion is missing. The sample lists 6,000 to 8,000 clones, over 50% seen once, with approximately 40% in the top ten. The TCR comes from a male donor with HIV. Sequenced sample: cultured CD8+ T cells derived from PBMCs. The V call is TRBV28, the J call TRBJ2-7; 9 nucleotides align to TRBD1. The CDR3 DNA reads TGTGCCAGCAGTACAGACAGGGGGAAAGCCTACGAGCAGTACTTC. It yields the protein CASSTDRGKAYEQYF.